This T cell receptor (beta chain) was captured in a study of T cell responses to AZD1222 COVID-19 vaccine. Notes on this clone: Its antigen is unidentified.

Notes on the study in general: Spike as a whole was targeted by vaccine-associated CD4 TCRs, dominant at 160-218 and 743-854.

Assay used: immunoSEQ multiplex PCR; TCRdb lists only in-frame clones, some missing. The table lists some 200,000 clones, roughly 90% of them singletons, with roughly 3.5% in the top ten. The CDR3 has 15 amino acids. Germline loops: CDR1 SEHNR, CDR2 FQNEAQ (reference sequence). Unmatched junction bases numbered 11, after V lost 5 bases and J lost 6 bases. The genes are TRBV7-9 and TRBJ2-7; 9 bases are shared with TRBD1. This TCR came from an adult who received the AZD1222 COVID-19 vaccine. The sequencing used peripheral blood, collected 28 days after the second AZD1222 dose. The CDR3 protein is CASSARDREEGEQYF. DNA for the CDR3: TGTGCCAGCAGCGCCCGGGACAGGGAGGAGGGCGAGCAGTACTTC.